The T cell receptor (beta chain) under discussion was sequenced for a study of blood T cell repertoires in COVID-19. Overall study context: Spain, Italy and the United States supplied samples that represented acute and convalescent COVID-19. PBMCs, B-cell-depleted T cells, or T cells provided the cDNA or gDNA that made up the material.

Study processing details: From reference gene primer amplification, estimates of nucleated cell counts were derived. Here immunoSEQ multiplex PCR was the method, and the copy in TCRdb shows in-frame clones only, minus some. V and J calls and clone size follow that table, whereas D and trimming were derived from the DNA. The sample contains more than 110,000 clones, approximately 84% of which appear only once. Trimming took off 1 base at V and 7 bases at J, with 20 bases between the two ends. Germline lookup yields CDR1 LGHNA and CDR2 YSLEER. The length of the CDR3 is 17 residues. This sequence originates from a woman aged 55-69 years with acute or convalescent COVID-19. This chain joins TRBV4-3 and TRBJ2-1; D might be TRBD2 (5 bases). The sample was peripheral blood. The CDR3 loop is CASSQVSGGLGANEQFF. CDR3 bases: TGCGCCAGCAGCCAAGTCAGCGGAGGTTTAGGCGCGAATGAGCAGTTCTTC.